This passage covers 7 T cell receptor beta chains from one sample sequenced in a study of T cell responses to AZD1222 COVID-19 vaccine. The repertoire was sequenced with immunoSEQ multiplex PCR; TCRdb's copy has only in-frame clones and lacks some. Altogether approximately 120,000 clones are present, roughly nine tenths being singletons, with the ten largest covering roughly 7%. The sequencing used peripheral blood, collected on day 0 of AZD1222 vaccination. These receptor sequences come from an adult in good health.

This chain links TRBV7-8 with TRBJ2-2; D is unclear. CDR1 and CDR2 from the germline V gene are SGHVS and FQNEAQ. The CDR3 contains 13 residues. Trimming pared 5 bases from V and 0 bases from J, leaving 4 bases between. The CDR3 coding sequence is TGTGCCAGCAGCGTCGCGAACACCGGGGAGCTGTTTTTT. Protein sequence: CASSVANTGELFF. The full variable domain, completed using reference TRBV7-8 and TRBJ2-2, is GAGVSQSPRYKVAKRGQDVALRCDPISGHVSLFWYQQALGQGPEFLTYFQNEAQLDKSGLPSDRFFAERPEGSVSTLKIQRTQQEDSAVYLCASSVANTGELFFGEGSRLTVL.

The chain uses TRBV25-1 and TRBJ2-1; 14 nucleotides match TRBD2. Trimming cost V 5 bases and J 7 bases; bases outside gene matches: 7. Germline loops: CDR1 MGHDK, CDR2 SYGVNS. The CDR3 has 16 residues. The DNA of the CDR3 is TGTGCCAGCAGTCCCTGGACTAGCGGGAGGATTAATGAGCAGTTCTTC. Its protein is CASSPWTSGRINEQFF. Based on the CDR3 plus reference TRBV25-1 and TRBJ2-1, the full variable domain is EADIYQTPRYLVIGTGKKITLECSQTMGHDKMYWYQQDPGMELHLIHYSYGVNSTEKGDLSSESTVSRIRTEHFPLTLESARPSHTSQYLCASSPWTSGRINEQFFGPGTRLTVL.

Remarks on this clone: Additional DNA sequences in this sample encode the identical CDR3. This chain uses TRBV28 with TRBJ1-2; D gene ambiguous. Deletions cut 6 bases from V and 2 bases from J, with 4 bases between. Germline CDR1 reads MDHEN; CDR2 reads SYDVKM. The CDR3 totals 11 residues. The CDR3 DNA follows: TGTGCCAGCAGCCCCAACTATGGCTACACCTTC. It specifies CASSPNYGYTF.

The chain has TRBV5-4 and TRBJ2-7; D unresolved. Trimming removed 2 bases from V and 0 bases from J, with 9 bases in between. The CDR3 covers 14 residues. From germline, CDR1 is SGHNT and CDR2 YYREEE (reference sequence). CDR3 DNA sequence: TGTGCCAGCAGCTTAGGCGTTCACTCCTACGAGCAGTACTTC. Protein product: CASSLGVHSYEQYF.

The V call is TRBV19, the J call TRBJ1-5; D is uncertain. Germline CDR1 and CDR2: LNHDA and SQIVND (reference sequence). V was trimmed by 0 bases and J by 7 bases, leaving 13 bases between them. The CDR3 has 15 amino acids. CDR3: CASSIDRPPTQPQHF. CDR3 DNA sequence: TGTGCCAGTAGTATAGATCGACCCCCAACCCAGCCCCAGCATTTT.

The J gene is TRBJ1-6, the V gene TRBV7-8, with 7 bases that match TRBD1. Germline CDR1 SGHVS, CDR2 FQNEAQ. This CDR3 has 15 residues. The V segment lost 5 bases and the J segment 2 bases; nucleotides outside the gene matches: 3. Here the CDR3 DNA reads TGTGCCAGCAGCAGTGGGACAGCCTATAATTCACCCCTCCACTTT. Protein product: CASSSGTAYNSPLHF. The entire variable domain, with the rest obtained from reference TRBV7-8 and TRBJ1-6, is as follows: GAGVSQSPRYKVAKRGQDVALRCDPISGHVSLFWYQQALGQGPEFLTYFQNEAQLDKSGLPSDRFFAERPEGSVSTLKIQRTQQEDSAVYLCASSSGTAYNSPLHFGNGTRLTVT.

The CDR3 DNA follows: TGTGCCAGCAGCCCCTACCCCTCGAAGGACAGGGGGCGCGGTGGTCAGCCCCAGCATTTT. Translation: CASSPYPSKDRGRGGQPQHF. V usage is TRBV28 and J usage is TRBJ1-5, with TRBD1 matching 11 bases. Germline V gene data show CDR1 as MDHEN and CDR2 as SYDVKM. This CDR3 has 20 residues. V lost 6 bases to trimming and J lost 6 bases; unmatched junction nucleotides: 22.